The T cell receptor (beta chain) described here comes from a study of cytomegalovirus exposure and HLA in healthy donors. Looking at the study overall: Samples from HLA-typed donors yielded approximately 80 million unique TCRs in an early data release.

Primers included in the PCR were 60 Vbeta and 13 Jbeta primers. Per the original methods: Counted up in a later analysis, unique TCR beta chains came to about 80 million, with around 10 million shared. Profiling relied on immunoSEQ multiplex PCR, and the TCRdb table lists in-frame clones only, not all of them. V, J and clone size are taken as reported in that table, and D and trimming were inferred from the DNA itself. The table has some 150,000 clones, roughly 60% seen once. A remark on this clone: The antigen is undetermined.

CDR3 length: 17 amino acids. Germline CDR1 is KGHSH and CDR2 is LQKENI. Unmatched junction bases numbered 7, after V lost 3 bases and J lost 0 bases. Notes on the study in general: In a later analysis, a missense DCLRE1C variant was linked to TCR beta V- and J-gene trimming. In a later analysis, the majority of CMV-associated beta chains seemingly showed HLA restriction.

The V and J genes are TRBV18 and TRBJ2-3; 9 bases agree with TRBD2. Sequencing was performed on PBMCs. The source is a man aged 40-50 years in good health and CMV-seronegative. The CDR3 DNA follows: TGTGCCAGCTCACCTGGTCTGGCGGGAGGGAGCACAGATACGCAGTATTTT. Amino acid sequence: CASSPGLAGGSTDTQYF.